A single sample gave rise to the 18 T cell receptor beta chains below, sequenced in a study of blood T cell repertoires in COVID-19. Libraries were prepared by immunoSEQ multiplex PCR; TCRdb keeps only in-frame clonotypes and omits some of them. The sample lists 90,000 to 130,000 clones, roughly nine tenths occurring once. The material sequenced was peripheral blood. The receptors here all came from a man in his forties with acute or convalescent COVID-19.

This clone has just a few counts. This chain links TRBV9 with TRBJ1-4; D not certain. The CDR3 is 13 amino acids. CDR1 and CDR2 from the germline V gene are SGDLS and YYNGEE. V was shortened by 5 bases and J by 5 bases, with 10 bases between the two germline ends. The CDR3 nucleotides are TGTGCCAGCAGTGGGTCCGGGAATGAAAAACTGTTTTTT. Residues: CASSGSGNEKLFF. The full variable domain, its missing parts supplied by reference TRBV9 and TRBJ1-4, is DSGVTQTPKHLITATGQRVTLRCSPRSGDLSVYWYQQSLDQGLQFLIQYYNGEERAKGNILERFSAQQFPDLHSELNLSSLELGDSALYFCASSGSGNEKLFFGSGTQLSVL.

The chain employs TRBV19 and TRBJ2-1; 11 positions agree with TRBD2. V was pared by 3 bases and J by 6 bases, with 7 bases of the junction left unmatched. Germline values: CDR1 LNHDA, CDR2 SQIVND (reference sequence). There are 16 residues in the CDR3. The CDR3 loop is CASSILTSGSFNEQFF. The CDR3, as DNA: TGTGCCAGTAGTATCCTTACTAGCGGGAGTTTCAATGAGCAGTTCTTC.

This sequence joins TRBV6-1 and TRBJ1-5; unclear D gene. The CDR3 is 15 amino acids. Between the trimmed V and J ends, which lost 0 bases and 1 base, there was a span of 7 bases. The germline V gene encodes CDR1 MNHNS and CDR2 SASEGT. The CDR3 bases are TGTGCCAGCAGTGAAGCGCACTGGAGCAATCAGCCCCAGCATTTT. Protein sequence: CASSEAHWSNQPQHF.

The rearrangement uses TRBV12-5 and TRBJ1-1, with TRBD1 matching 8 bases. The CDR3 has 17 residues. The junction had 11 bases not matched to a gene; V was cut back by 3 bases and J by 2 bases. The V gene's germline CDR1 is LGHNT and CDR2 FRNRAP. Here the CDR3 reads CASGFSTGQGVNTEAFF. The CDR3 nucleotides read TGTGCTAGTGGTTTCTCTACAGGACAGGGAGTTAACACTGAAGCTTTCTTT.

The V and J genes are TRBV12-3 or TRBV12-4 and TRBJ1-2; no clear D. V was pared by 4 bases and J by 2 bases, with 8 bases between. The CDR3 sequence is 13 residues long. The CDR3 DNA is TGTGCCAGCAGTTCCGGGATGAACTATGGCTACACCTTC. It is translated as CASSSGMNYGYTF.

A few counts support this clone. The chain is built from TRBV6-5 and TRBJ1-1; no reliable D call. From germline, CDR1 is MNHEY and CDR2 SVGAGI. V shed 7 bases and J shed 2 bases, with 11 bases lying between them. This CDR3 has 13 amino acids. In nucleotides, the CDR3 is TGTGCCAGCATTGGAGAACTTAACACTGAAGCTTTCTTT. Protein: CASIGELNTEAFF.

In DNA form, the CDR3 reads TGTGCCAGCAGAGCTCTAGCGGGGGAAGCCTACGAGCAGTACTTC. This translates into CASRALAGEAYEQYF. This sequence joins TRBV6-6 and TRBJ2-7; 10 bases align to TRBD2. J was trimmed by 2 bases and V by 6 bases; bases with no gene match: 7. The CDR3 is 15 residues long. Germline-derived CDR1 and CDR2 are MNHNY and SVGAGI (reference sequence).

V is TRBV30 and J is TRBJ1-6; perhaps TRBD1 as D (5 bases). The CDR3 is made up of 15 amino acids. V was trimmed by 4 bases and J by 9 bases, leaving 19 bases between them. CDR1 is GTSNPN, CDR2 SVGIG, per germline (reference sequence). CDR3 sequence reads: CAWKGWSTGGSPLHF. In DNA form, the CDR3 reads TGTGCCTGGAAGGGGTGGTCGACGGGGGGTTCACCCCTCCACTTT.

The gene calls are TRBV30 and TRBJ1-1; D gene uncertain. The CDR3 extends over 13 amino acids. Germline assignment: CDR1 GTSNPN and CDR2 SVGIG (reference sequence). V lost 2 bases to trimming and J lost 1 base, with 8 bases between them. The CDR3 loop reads CAWSTRSNTEAFF. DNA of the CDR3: TGTGCCTGGAGTACCAGATCGAACACTGAAGCTTTCTTT.

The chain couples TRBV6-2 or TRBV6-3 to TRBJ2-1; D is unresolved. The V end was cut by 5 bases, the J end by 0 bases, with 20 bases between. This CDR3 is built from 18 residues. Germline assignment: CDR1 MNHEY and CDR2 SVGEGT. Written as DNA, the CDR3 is TGTGCCAGCAGTCCCACCCCCCGTCTAGTGGACTCCTACAATGAGCAGTTCTTC. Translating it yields CASSPTPRLVDSYNEQFF.

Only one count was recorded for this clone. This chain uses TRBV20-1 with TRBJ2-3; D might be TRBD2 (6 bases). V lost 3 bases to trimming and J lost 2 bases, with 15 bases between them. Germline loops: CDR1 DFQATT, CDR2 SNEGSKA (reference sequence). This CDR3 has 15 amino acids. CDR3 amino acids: CSASSGGMITDTQYF. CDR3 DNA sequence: TGCAGTGCTAGTAGCGGCGGGATGATCACAGATACGCAGTATTTT.

The CDR3 loop reads CASSFQGAAGETQYF. As DNA, the CDR3 is TGTGCCAGCAGCTTTCAGGGGGCAGCGGGGGAGACCCAGTACTTC. V gene TRBV7-3 combines with J gene TRBJ2-5; a possible D gene is TRBD1 (8 bases). This CDR3 comprises 15 residues. The V end was cut by 3 bases, the J end by 5 bases, with 16 bases between. Looked up from germline, CDR1 is SGHTA and CDR2 is FQGTGA.

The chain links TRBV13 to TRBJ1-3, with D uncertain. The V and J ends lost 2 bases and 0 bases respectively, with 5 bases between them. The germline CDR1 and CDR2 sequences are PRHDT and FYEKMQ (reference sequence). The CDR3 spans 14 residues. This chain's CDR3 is CASSLFRSGNTIYF. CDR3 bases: TGTGCCAGCAGCTTATTTCGCTCTGGAAACACCATATATTTT.

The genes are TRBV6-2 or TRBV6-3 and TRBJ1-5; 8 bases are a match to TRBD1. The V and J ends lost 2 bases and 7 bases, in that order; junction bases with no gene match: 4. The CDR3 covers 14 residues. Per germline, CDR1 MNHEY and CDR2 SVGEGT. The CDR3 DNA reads TGTGCCAGCAGTTACCCGGACAGGGAGCAGCCCCAGCATTTT. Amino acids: CASSYPDREQPQHF.

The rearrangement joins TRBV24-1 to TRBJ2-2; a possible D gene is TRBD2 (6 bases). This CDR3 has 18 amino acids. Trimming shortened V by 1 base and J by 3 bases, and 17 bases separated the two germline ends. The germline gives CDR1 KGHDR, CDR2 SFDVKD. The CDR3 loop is CATSDFHEWGDHTGELFF. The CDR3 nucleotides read TGTGCCACCAGTGATTTCCACGAATGGGGGGATCACACCGGGGAGCTGTTTTTT.

As DNA, the CDR3 is TGTGCCAGCAGTTTAGAGGGACTCTATGGCTACACCTTC. Translating gives CASSLEGLYGYTF. This chain connects TRBV12-3 or TRBV12-4 to TRBJ1-2; maybe TRBD1 (5 bases). The CDR3 length is 13 residues. The V and J ends lost 1 base and 4 bases respectively, with 7 bases between them.

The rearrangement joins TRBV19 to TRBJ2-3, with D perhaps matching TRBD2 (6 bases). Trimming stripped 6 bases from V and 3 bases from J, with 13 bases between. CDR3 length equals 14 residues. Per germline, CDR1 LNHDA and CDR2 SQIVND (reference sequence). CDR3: CASRAGRWTDTQYF. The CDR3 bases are TGTGCCAGTAGAGCTGGGAGGTGGACAGATACGCAGTATTTT.

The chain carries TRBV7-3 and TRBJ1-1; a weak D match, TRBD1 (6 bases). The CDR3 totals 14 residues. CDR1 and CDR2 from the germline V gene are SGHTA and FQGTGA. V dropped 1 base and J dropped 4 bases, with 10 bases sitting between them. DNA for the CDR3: TGTGCCAGCAGCTTAATGCCAGGGGCCACTGAAGCTTTCTTT. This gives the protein CASSLMPGATEAFF.